The clone carrying this T cell receptor (beta chain) was seen only a few times. Trimming took off 3 bases at V and 2 bases at J, with 11 bases between the two ends. Looked up from germline, CDR1 is SGDLS and CDR2 is YYNGEE. This CDR3 is 14 amino acids long. These data come from a study of blood T cell repertoires in COVID-19. Study in general: The United States, Italy and Spain provided the acute and convalescent COVID-19 samples. PBMCs, B-cell-depleted T cells, or T cells were the source of the cDNA or gDNA that made up the material.

Original data processing: Reference gene primer amplification gave estimated nucleated cell counts. The method was immunoSEQ multiplex PCR; TCRdb's version includes in-frame clones alone and lacks a portion of them. The DNA gave D and trimming, while V, J and clone size come from that table. The data show roughly 140,000 clones, 70% to 85% seen once. The rearrangement links TRBV9 to TRBJ1-2, with D possibly matching TRBD1 (6 bases). The material sequenced was peripheral blood. This clonotype originated in a woman in her forties or fifties in a cohort sampled during active or convalescent COVID-19. The chain's CDR3 is CASSGRGGNYGYTF. CDR3 coding DNA: TGTGCCAGCAGCGGGAGGGGGGGCAACTATGGCTACACCTTC.